Listed below are T cell receptor beta chains from one sample, sequenced in a study of blood T cells in healthy people across ages. TCRdb reprocessed the 5' RACE reads with MiXCR, giving one entry per CDR3 protein. The table includes around 500,000 distinct CDR3 sequences, around half detected once. The sample taken for sequencing was blood. The receptors stem from an older man in good health. Both conserved end residues are part of each CDR3. Each record gives: J gene, clone size, V gene, D gene, CDR3 length, CDR3 DNA, CDR3 protein. A D gene is named only where the DNA matches it firmly. The size field is filled for only some rows; it gives once, few, many or a size class.

>TRBJ2-7|few|TRBV5-1|TRBD2|20
TGCGCCAGCAGCTTAGAACCCGGGACTAGCGGGAGGATTTTTGGTCGCGAGCAGTACTTC
CASSLEPGTSGRIFGREQYF
>TRBJ2-7|many|TRBV6-5|.|14
TGTGCCAGCAGTTACTCCCGGGGCCACTACGAGCAGTACTTC
CASSYSRGHYEQYF
>TRBJ2-3|many|TRBV6-5|TRBD2|16
TGTGCCAGCAGTCAACGACTAGCGGGAGCCCCAGATACGCAGTATTTT
CASSQRLAGAPDTQYF
>TRBJ2-5|.|TRBV7-2|TRBD1|16
TGTGCCAGCAGCTACTGGAGGGGACAGGGAGGCGAGACCCAGTACTTC
CASSYWRGQGGETQYF
>TRBJ2-1|once|TRBV2|TRBD2|15
TGTGCCAGCAGGGAAGGGACTACCTCCTACAATGAGCAGTTCTTC
CASREGTTSYNEQFF
>TRBJ2-2|.|TRBV2|.|16
TGTGCCAGCAAATCTAGGACACTGGGGAACACCGGGGAGCTGTTTTTT
CASKSRTLGNTGELFF
>TRBJ1-2|once|TRBV3-1|.|14
TGTGCCAGCAGCCAGTTTCTTGGACGCTATGGCTACACCTTC
CASSQFLGRYGYTF
>TRBJ2-1|.|TRBV7-3|TRBD2|14
TGTGCCAGCAGCCCCCTAGCGGGAGGTCATGAGCAGTTCTTC
CASSPLAGGHEQFF
>TRBJ1-5|.|TRBV20-1|.|14
TGCAGTGCTAGAGGGACAGTTCCCTATCAGCCCCAGCATTTT
CSARGTVPYQPQHF
>TRBJ2-1|few|TRBV5-1|.|18
TGCGCCAGCAGCCCGGCGTCCTACAGGGTTGTCGGGTACAATGAGCAGTTCTTC
CASSPASYRVVGYNEQFF
>TRBJ2-1|many|TRBV5-1|.|17
TGCGCCAGCAGCTTGGGAGGGGCTAGCGCCTCCTACAATGAGCAGTTCTTC
CASSLGGASASYNEQFF
>TRBJ2-4|many|TRBV7-9|.|16
TGTGCCAGCAGCTTACCGACCTCTGGGGGGCTGAACATTCAGTACTTC
CASSLPTSGGLNIQYF
>TRBJ2-1|few|TRBV20-1|.|17
TGCAGTGCTAGTTATCCAATCGTACAGCGGCCCAACAATGAGCAGTTCTTC
CSASYPIVQRPNNEQFF
>TRBJ2-3|.|TRBV7-2|.|15
TGTGCCAGCGGCTCCGAAAGCGGGTGGAAAGATACGCAGTATTTT
CASGSESGWKDTQYF
>TRBJ2-1|many|TRBV4-3|.|12
TGCGCCAGCAGCCAAGATGGGAGTTTGCAGTTCTTC
CASSQDGSLQFF
>TRBJ2-3|.|TRBV3-1|TRBD2|13
TGTGCCAGCAGAGGACTAGTCACAGATACGCAGTATTTT
CASRGLVTDTQYF
>TRBJ2-2|.|TRBV20-1|TRBD2|14
TGCAGTGCAACCTCTAGCGGGGGCACCGGGGAGCTGTTTTTT
CSATSSGGTGELFF
>TRBJ2-2|.|TRBV3-1|.|13
TGTGCCAGCAGCCAAGCTGGAACCGGGGAGCTGTTTTTT
CASSQAGTGELFF
>TRBJ2-3|.|TRBV20-1|TRBD2|15
TGCAGTGCTTCACCGGGACTAGAAGAGGAAGATACGCAGTATTTT
CSASPGLEEEDTQYF
>TRBJ2-7|.|TRBV3-1|.|16
TGTGCCAGCAGCCAAGATATCGGCAGGGGCTCCTACGAGCAGTACTTC
CASSQDIGRGSYEQYF
>TRBJ2-3|.|TRBV10-3|TRBD2|17
TGTGCCATTAAACCTCTCCGGACTAGCGGGAGCGCAGATACGCAGTATTTT
CAIKPLRTSGSADTQYF
>TRBJ2-5|few|TRBV20-1|TRBD2|16
TGCAGTGCTAGGTCCCCTAGCGGGGGGATCCAAGAGACCCAGTACTTC
CSARSPSGGIQETQYF
>TRBJ2-1|few|TRBV7-2|TRBD1|16
TGTGCCAGCAGCTTAGTAGCAGGGGGCGCTAACAATGAGCAGTTCTTC
CASSLVAGGANNEQFF
>TRBJ2-1|.|TRBV20-1|.|16
TGCAGTGCGGTCGCCGGAGAGGGAGCCTCCTACAGTGAGCAGTTCTTC
CSAVAGEGASYSEQFF
>TRBJ2-7|.|TRBV6-5|.|15
TGTGCCCGCAGTTACGGCGAGGGAAGCTCCTACGAGCAGTACTTC
CARSYGEGSSYEQYF
>TRBJ1-3|.|TRBV6-5|TRBD1|15
TGTGCCAGCAGATCTAGACAGGGCTCTGGAAACACCATATATTTT
CASRSRQGSGNTIYF
>TRBJ2-5|.|TRBV5-1|TRBD1|15
TGCGCCAGCAGCTTACAGGGGGCGATTGGCGAGACCCAGTACTTC
CASSLQGAIGETQYF
>TRBJ1-3|.|TRBV29-1|.|15
TGCAGCGTCCCAATCGGAGTCTGGTCTGGAAACACCATATATTTT
CSVPIGVWSGNTIYF
>TRBJ2-5|few|TRBV20-1|.|11
TGCAGTGCGGAAAACCAAGAGACCCAGTACTTC
CSAENQETQYF
>TRBJ2-3|few|TRBV3-1|.|13
TGTGCCAGCAGCCAGAATAGCGCAGATACGCAGTATTTT
CASSQNSADTQYF
>TRBJ2-7|.|TRBV5-1|.|15
TGCGCCAGCAGCTTGGTGGCGGGAAGAACCTACGAGCAGTACTTC
CASSLVAGRTYEQYF
>TRBJ1-2|few|TRBV20-1|.|16
TGCAGTGCTGCCCAGGACACTTCGATTAGAAACTATGGCTACACCTTC
CSAAQDTSIRNYGYTF
>TRBJ1-5|many|TRBV12-3/TRBV12-4|.|16
TGTGCCAGCATGGGGGCGCCGAGCTATAGCAATCAGCCCCAGCATTTT
CASMGAPSYSNQPQHF
>TRBJ2-7|many|TRBV7-9|.|12
TGTGCCAGCGGAATAGACTGGACCGAGCAGTACTTC
CASGIDWTEQYF
>TRBJ2-1|.|TRBV9|TRBD2|15
TGTGCCAGCAGCGTAAAGTTAGCGGGGGGGAATGAGCAGTTCTTC
CASSVKLAGGNEQFF